This TCR beta chain was observed in a study of beta chain features in type 1 diabetes listed by TCRdb under 2018. With regard to the full study: Mean age, gender distribution, total cell number and subset yield were not different between patients and healthy donors. A total of roughly 100 million sorted cells were examined across all samples, and a strong correlation was observed between cell number per subset and RNA yield. The study compared TCRB repertoires of sorted circulating CD4+ T cell subsets between recently diagnosed type 1 diabetes patients and matched healthy donors. Naive and central memory subsets were obtained from all 30 or so donors, but regulatory and stem cell-like memory subsets were isolated from only 8 patients and roughly eight healthy donors.

From its cysteine to its phenylalanine, the CDR3 spans 13 amino acids. The read is trimmed to its CDR3 DNA, 39 bases read in frame from base 1. Between the V and J ends, shortened by 5 bases and 5 bases respectively, the junction contains 10 bases. Reading the germline V gene gives CDR1 SGHTA and CDR2 FQGNSA. The paper as a whole reports these results and caveats: At VDJ recombination sites, type 1 diabetes patients had fewer insertions and more deleted nucleotides, which implies abnormalities in thymic rearrangement. Because the HLA sub-analyses included only small numbers of individuals, any influence of HLA type on TCRB rearrangement was left unresolved. A moderate but significant shortening of TCRB CDR3 length was observed in type 1 diabetes patients in all four CD4+ subsets. PCR may preferentially amplify shorter templates, but because patient and control samples were amplified and corrected together, any resulting skew would affect both groups equally. Because cDNA was sequenced instead of genomic DNA, activated cells with high expression could be over-represented, although the groups did not differ in activation or CD3 levels. The naive, central memory and regulatory TCRB repertoires appeared to resemble one another more closely among patients than among healthy donors.

All of the isolated RNA was reverse transcribed with the High Capacity cDNA Reverse Transcription Kit, so expressed TCRB transcripts were sequenced. Deep immunoSEQ sequencing was performed on naive, central memory and regulatory T cell samples, with an average of roughly 4 million total reads per sample. Sorted cells were lysed in RLT buffer and RNA was extracted with DNase-treated RNeasy Micro or Mini kits, depending on cell number. Each cell subset was processed on its own to prevent cross-contamination, while patient and healthy donor samples were processed together. The immunoSEQ multiplex PCR was used to amplify TCRB sequences from cDNA, generating 87-bp fragments that spanned the CDR3 region. Sequencing of the amplicons was done on the Illumina HiSeq platform. The authors processed their data as follows. PCR bias was computationally corrected using synthetic template baselines, reads within Hamming distance 2 were collapsed, and singletons that could not be merged were discarded. Reads were aligned to IMGT to assign V, D and J genes, CDR3 length, and insertions or deletions at six rearrangement sites. Within each subset, clonotype counts were normalized to sorted cell number, and only after that were true diversity and Gini coefficients computed with the tcR R package. Repertoire sharing was quantified using the overlap coefficient calculated on TCRB nucleotide sequences. TCRdb mirrors the immuneACCESS table, restricted to in-frame sequences. Some clones are absent from its copies; in checked studies, under half trace to an unresolved V gene, and the reason for the others is unknown. The D gene and trimming were derived from the DNA, and the V and J assignments and clone size from that table. The sample table holds 95,000 to 150,000 clones, of which roughly 15% were seen once. The ten largest clones add up to roughly 2.5% of the sample.

Each donor gave one peripheral blood draw, averaging roughly 0.11 L, which was collected into heparinised tubes. Using a panel that included CD45RO, CCR7, CD25, CD127, CD95 and CD27, naive, central memory, regulatory and stem cell-like memory CD4+ T cells were sorted on a BD FACSAria II. All sorted populations exceeded 95% purity. PBMCs were isolated right away by Lymphoprep density gradient centrifugation and were stained directly, without culture. Samples were stained and sorted in pairs, with one healthy donor and one patient per experiment, so that batch effects were minimized. Ten or more counts support this clone. Its antigen target is currently unknown. No much larger clone is present one base from it, and per-base qualities are unavailable.

The specimen sequenced was central memory CD4+ T cells from blood. The receptor was derived from a man between 25 and 39 years old with type 1 diabetes. This chain joins TRBV7-2 to TRBJ1-5, and possibly TRBD1, on 5 matching bases. The sequenced DNA is TGTGCCAGCAGCCCAGGGCCCTATCAGCCCCAGCATTTT. Its translation is CASSPGPYQPQHF.